A selection of T cell receptor beta chains follows, all from one sample in a study of blood T cell repertoires in COVID-19. Using immunoSEQ multiplex PCR, the repertoire was profiled, and TCRdb retains in-frame clones only, with some absent. The repertoire holds 150,000 to 200,000 clones, with 82% as singletons. Material: peripheral blood. These receptors were taken from a woman in her 70s with acute or convalescent COVID-19. Both conserved end residues are part of each CDR3. Fields, in order: J gene, clone size, V gene, CDR3 protein. Clone size is shown for a subset of rows, as once, few, many or a class of expanded clone.

J gene: TRBJ2-2
clone size: many
V gene: TRBV19
CDR3 protein: CASSPGAGELFF

J gene: TRBJ2-5
clone size: NA
V gene: TRBV5-1
CDR3 protein: CARSLGGGGPQETQYF

J gene: TRBJ2-3
clone size: NA
V gene: TRBV27
CDR3 protein: CASSLLSEADTQYF

J gene: TRBJ1-6
clone size: once
V gene: TRBV30
CDR3 protein: CAWKTGPQQSSYNSPLHF

J gene: TRBJ1-1
clone size: NA
V gene: TRBV9
CDR3 protein: CASSVVAANTEAFF

J gene: TRBJ2-5
clone size: NA
V gene: TRBV7-9
CDR3 protein: CASSFLAGYLGGETQYF

J gene: TRBJ2-7
clone size: NA
V gene: TRBV24-1
CDR3 protein: CATSPGTVPYEQYF

J gene: TRBJ1-2
clone size: NA
V gene: TRBV3-1/TRBV3-2
CDR3 protein: CASSQDLQGEYGYTF

J gene: TRBJ1-2
clone size: NA
V gene: TRBV2
CDR3 protein: CASSAGQGEGYTF

J gene: TRBJ1-5
clone size: NA
V gene: TRBV1
CDR3 protein: CTSSQDDCRRRGQPQHF

J gene: TRBJ2-5
clone size: NA
V gene: TRBV6-5
CDR3 protein: CASTQFRGGMETQYF

J gene: TRBJ1-2
clone size: NA
V gene: TRBV7-2
CDR3 protein: CASSLSGEQGLDGYTF

J gene: TRBJ2-3
clone size: NA
V gene: TRBV24-1
CDR3 protein: CATSDMGQGAGDTQYF

J gene: TRBJ1-2
clone size: once
V gene: TRBV5-6
CDR3 protein: CASSLGGISGYTF

J gene: TRBJ2-7
clone size: NA
V gene: TRBV6-5
CDR3 protein: CASKVSQGPNEQYF

J gene: TRBJ1-5
clone size: few
V gene: TRBV9
CDR3 protein: CASSPDRANQPQHF

J gene: TRBJ1-2
clone size: NA
V gene: TRBV6-6
CDR3 protein: CASSFLDSLAYGYTF

J gene: TRBJ1-4
clone size: NA
V gene: TRBV5-1
CDR3 protein: CASSLTGTGGLNLEKLFF

J gene: TRBJ2-1
clone size: NA
V gene: TRBV4-3
CDR3 protein: CASSQELAYNEQFF

J gene: TRBJ2-7
clone size: once
V gene: TRBV20-1
CDR3 protein: CSAPGWYEQYF

J gene: TRBJ2-1
clone size: NA
V gene: TRBV7-9
CDR3 protein: CASSLGASGGMRNEQFF

J gene: TRBJ2-7
clone size: NA
V gene: TRBV18
CDR3 protein: CASSGDRSSYEQYF

J gene: TRBJ2-7
clone size: NA
V gene: TRBV5-1
CDR3 protein: CASSKDIYEQYF

J gene: TRBJ2-2
clone size: few
V gene: TRBV5-1
CDR3 protein: CGTRGNTGELFF

J gene: TRBJ1-6
clone size: NA
V gene: TRBV5-1
CDR3 protein: CASSLGHSSYNSPLHF

J gene: TRBJ1-2
clone size: NA
V gene: TRBV4-3
CDR3 protein: CASSQGTLDYGYTF

J gene: TRBJ1-2
clone size: once
V gene: TRBV4-3
CDR3 protein: CASSQEGAGAPYGYTF

J gene: TRBJ2-1
clone size: once
V gene: TRBV5-1
CDR3 protein: CASSSQYYSYNEQFF

J gene: TRBJ2-2
clone size: NA
V gene: TRBV7-3
CDR3 protein: CASSRQGSGELFF

J gene: TRBJ2-5
clone size: NA
V gene: TRBV5-4
CDR3 protein: CASSRGGESWYF

J gene: TRBJ1-6
clone size: NA
V gene: TRBV7-2
CDR3 protein: CASKTGSSYNSPLHF

J gene: TRBJ2-6
clone size: NA
V gene: TRBV6-5
CDR3 protein: CASNVDRTGANVLTF

J gene: TRBJ1-2
clone size: NA
V gene: TRBV5-1
CDR3 protein: CASSLAVTGKGGYTF

J gene: TRBJ2-1
clone size: NA
V gene: TRBV2
CDR3 protein: CASSELSGGSYNEQFF

J gene: TRBJ2-1
clone size: once
V gene: TRBV7-2
CDR3 protein: CASSPFVGGTYNEQFF

J gene: TRBJ1-4
clone size: once
V gene: TRBV7-6
CDR3 protein: CASSPDRFSTNEKLFF

J gene: TRBJ2-1
clone size: NA
V gene: TRBV7-2
CDR3 protein: CASSYHSGGSSYNEQFF

J gene: TRBJ2-1
clone size: NA
V gene: TRBV5-1
CDR3 protein: CASSLVLAGHNEQFF

J gene: TRBJ2-5
clone size: once
V gene: TRBV6-2/TRBV6-3
CDR3 protein: CASSYYGGSGAETQYF

J gene: TRBJ1-6
clone size: NA
V gene: TRBV4-3
CDR3 protein: CASSQTPDRGYSPLHF

J gene: TRBJ2-2
clone size: NA
V gene: TRBV7-2
CDR3 protein: CASSLDRVANTGELFF

J gene: TRBJ2-5
clone size: NA
V gene: TRBV19
CDR3 protein: CASSQQRNQETQYF

J gene: TRBJ2-3
clone size: NA
V gene: TRBV5-1
CDR3 protein: CASSFSGGLDTQYF

J gene: TRBJ1-5
clone size: few
V gene: TRBV28
CDR3 protein: CASSLIDRTNQPQHF

J gene: TRBJ2-7
clone size: NA
V gene: TRBV5-5
CDR3 protein: CASSLASVTYEQYF

J gene: TRBJ2-7
clone size: NA
V gene: TRBV6-6
CDR3 protein: CASTAQLVYEQYF

J gene: TRBJ2-5
clone size: NA
V gene: TRBV3-1/TRBV3-2
CDR3 protein: CASSQVLRETQYF

J gene: TRBJ1-1
clone size: NA
V gene: TRBV25-1
CDR3 protein: CASSEGWLATEAFF

J gene: TRBJ1-5
clone size: NA
V gene: TRBV4-2
CDR3 protein: CASSPRQDNQPQHF

J gene: TRBJ2-2
clone size: NA
V gene: TRBV6-4
CDR3 protein: CASSDGQRGGTGELFF

J gene: TRBJ2-2
clone size: NA
V gene: TRBV7-8
CDR3 protein: CASRFIAGRFTGELFF

J gene: TRBJ1-1
clone size: NA
V gene: TRBV7-9
CDR3 protein: CASSLDMNTEAFF

J gene: TRBJ1-1
clone size: NA
V gene: TRBV6-2/TRBV6-3
CDR3 protein: CASSTAGAENTEAFF

J gene: TRBJ2-5
clone size: NA
V gene: TRBV7-2
CDR3 protein: CASSLAASGRGRETQYF

J gene: TRBJ1-1
clone size: NA
V gene: TRBV15
CDR3 protein: CATSRDFTQGEAFF